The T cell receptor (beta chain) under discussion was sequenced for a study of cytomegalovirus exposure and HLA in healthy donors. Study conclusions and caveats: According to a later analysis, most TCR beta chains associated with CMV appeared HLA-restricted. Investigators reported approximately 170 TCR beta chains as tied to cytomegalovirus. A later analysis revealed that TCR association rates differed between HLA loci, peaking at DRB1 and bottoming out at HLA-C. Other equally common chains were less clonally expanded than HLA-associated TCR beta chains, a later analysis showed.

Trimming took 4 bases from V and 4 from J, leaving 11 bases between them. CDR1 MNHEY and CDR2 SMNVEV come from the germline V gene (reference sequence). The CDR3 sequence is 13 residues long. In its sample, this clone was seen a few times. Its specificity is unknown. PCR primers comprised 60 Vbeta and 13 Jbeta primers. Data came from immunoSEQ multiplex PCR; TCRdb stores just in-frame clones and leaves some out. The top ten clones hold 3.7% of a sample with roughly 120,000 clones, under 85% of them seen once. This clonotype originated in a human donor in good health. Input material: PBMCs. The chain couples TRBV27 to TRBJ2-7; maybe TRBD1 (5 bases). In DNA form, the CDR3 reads TGTGCCAGCAGTTACTCAGGGTGGTACGAGCAGTACTTC. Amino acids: CASSYSGWYEQYF.